The clone carrying this T cell receptor (beta chain) was detected many times. Its antigen is as yet unknown. These data come from a study of T-cell memory formation after mild COVID-19. Study findings and constraints: The pre-infection memory compartment contained some responding clones, suggesting cross-reactive memory joined.

V was pared by 5 bases and J by 4 bases, with 8 bases of the junction left unmatched. The CDR3 consists of 16 residues. Germline V gene sequence: CDR1 DFQATT, CDR2 SNEGSKA (reference sequence). Constant-segment primers served in 5'RACE that generated TCR alpha and TCR beta cDNA libraries bearing sample barcodes and UMIs. Using its own MiXCR run on the 5' RACE reads, TCRdb lists one record per CDR3 protein. The sample consists of under 700,000 distinct CDR3 sequences, around 21% of them appearing once. This chain uses TRBV20-1 with TRBJ2-3; TRBD2 aligns across 14 bases. This TCR was recovered from an adult woman who had mild COVID-19 (a few samples of this study predate the infection). Cell type and time point are not known. The sample was PBMCs or a T cell subset sorted from them (not recorded which). CDR3 sequence: CSAATSGRGFADTQYF. CDR3 sequence (DNA): TGCAGTGCTGCGACTAGCGGGAGGGGATTTGCAGATACGCAGTATTTT.